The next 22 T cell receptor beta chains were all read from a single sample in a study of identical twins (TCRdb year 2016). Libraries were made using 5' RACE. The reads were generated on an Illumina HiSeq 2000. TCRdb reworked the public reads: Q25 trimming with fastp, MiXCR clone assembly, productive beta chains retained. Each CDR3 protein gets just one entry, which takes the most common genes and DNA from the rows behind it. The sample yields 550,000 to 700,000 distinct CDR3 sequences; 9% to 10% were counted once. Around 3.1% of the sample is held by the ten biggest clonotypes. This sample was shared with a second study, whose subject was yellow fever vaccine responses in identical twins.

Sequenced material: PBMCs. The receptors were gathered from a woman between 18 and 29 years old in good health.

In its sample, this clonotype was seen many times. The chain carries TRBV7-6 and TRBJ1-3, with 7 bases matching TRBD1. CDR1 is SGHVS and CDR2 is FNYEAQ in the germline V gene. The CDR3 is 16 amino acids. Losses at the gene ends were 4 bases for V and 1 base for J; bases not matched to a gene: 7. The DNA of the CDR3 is TGTGCCAGCAGCTCAACAGGGGCCTCTTCTGGAAACACCATATATTTT. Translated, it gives CASSSTGASSGNTIYF.

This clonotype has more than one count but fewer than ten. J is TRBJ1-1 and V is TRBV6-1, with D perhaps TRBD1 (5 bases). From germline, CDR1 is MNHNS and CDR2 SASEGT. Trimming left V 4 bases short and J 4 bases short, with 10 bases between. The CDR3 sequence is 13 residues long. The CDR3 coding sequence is TGTGCCAGCAGTGCCCAGGGTGGCACTGAAGCTTTCTTT. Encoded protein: CASSAQGGTEAFF.

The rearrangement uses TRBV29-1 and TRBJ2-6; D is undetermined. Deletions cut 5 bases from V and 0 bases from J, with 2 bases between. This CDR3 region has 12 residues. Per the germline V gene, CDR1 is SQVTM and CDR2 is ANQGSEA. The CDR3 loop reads CSVNSGANVLTF. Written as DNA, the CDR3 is TGCAGCGTTAACTCTGGGGCCAACGTCCTGACTTTC.

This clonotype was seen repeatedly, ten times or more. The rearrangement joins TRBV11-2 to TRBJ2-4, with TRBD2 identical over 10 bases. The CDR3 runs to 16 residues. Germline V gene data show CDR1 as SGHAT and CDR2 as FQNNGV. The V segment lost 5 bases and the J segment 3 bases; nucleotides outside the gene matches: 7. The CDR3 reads CASSPSSGRNKNIQYF. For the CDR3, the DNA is TGTGCCAGCAGCCCCAGTAGCGGGAGGAACAAAAACATTCAGTACTTC. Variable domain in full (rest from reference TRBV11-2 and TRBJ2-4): EAGVAQSPRYKIIEKRQSVAFWCNPISGHATLYWYQQILGQGPKLLIQFQNNGVVDDSQLPKDRFSAERLKGVDSTLKIQPAKLEDSAVYLCASSPSSGRNKNIQYFGAGTRLSVL.

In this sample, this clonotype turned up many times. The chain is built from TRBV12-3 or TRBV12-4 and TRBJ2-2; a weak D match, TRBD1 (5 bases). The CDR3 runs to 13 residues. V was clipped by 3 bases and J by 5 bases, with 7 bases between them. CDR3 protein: CASSFYRTGELFF. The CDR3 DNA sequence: TGTGCCAGCAGTTTTTACAGGACCGGGGAGCTGTTTTTT.

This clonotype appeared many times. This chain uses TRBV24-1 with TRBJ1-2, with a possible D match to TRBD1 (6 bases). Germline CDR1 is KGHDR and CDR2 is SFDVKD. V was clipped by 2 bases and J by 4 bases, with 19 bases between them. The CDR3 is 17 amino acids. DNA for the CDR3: TGTGCCACCAGTGATTCCCCAGGCGCGGGGGCGACCTATGGCTACACCTTC. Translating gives CATSDSPGAGATYGYTF.

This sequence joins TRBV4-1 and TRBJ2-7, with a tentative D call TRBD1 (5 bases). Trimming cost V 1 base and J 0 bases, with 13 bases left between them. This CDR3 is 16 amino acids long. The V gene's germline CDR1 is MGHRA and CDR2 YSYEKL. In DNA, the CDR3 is TGCGCCAGCAGCCAAGGGCCCCAGGGCAACTCCTACGAGCAGTACTTC. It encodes CASSQGPQGNSYEQYF.

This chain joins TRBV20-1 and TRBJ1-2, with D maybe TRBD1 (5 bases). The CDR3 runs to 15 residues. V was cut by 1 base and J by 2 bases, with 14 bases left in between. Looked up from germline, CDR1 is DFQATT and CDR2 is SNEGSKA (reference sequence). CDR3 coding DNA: TGCAGTGCTAGAGCCCAAACCAGGGAAAACTATGGCTACACCTTC. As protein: CSARAQTRENYGYTF.

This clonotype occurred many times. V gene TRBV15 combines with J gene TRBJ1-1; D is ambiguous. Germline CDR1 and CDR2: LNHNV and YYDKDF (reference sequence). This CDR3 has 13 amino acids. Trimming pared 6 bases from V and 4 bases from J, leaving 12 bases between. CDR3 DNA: TGTGCCACCAGTCCCAGCGGGAGCACTGAAGCTTTCTTT. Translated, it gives CATSPSGSTEAFF.

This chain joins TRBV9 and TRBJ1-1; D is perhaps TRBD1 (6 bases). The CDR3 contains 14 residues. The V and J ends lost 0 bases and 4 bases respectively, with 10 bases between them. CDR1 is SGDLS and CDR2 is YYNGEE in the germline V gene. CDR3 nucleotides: TGTGCCAGCAGCGTAGGAGGGGACATCACTGAAGCTTTCTTT. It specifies CASSVGGDITEAFF.

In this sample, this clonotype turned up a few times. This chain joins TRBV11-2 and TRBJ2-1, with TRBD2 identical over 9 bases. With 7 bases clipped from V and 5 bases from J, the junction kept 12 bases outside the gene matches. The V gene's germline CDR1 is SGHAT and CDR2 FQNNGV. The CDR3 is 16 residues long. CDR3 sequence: CASIEGRGRAHNEQFF. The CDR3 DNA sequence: TGTGCCAGCATTGAGGGTCGCGGGAGGGCCCACAATGAGCAGTTCTTC.

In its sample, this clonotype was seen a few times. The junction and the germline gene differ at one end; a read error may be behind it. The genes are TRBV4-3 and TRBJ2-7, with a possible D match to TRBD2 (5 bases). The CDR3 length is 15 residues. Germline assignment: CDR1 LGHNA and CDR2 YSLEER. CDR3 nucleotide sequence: TGCGCCAGCAGTCAAGGGATCAGCGGCTCCTACGAGCAGTACTTC. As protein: CASSQGISGSYEQYF.

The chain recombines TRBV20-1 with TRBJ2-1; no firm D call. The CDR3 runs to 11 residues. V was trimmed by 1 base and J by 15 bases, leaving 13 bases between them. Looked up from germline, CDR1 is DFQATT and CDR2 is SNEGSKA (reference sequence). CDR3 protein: CSARVASVPFF. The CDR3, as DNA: TGCAGTGCTAGAGTTGCTTCAGTCCCGTTCTTC.

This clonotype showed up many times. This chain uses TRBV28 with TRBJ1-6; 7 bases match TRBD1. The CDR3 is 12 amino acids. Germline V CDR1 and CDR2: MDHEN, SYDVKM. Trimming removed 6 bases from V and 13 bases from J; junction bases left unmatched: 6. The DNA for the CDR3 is TGTGCCAGCAGGACTAGGGGGCTCCCCCTCCACTTT. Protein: CASRTRGLPLHF. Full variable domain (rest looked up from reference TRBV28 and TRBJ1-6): DVKVTQSSRYLVKRTGEKVFLECVQDMDHENMFWYRQDPGLGLRLIYFSYDVKMKEKGDIPEGYSVSREKKERFSLILESASTNQTSMYLCASRTRGLPLHFGNGTRLTVT.

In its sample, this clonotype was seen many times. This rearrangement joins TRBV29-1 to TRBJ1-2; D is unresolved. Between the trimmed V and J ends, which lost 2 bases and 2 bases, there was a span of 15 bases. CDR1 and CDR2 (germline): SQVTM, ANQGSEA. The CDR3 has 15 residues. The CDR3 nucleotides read TGCAGCGTTGAAATTCCGTCGGCCCGAAACTATGGCTACACCTTC. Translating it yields CSVEIPSARNYGYTF.

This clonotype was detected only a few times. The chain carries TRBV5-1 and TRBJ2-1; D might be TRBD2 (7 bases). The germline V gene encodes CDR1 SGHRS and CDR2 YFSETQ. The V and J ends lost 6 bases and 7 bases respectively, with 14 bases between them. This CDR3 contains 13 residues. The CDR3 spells CASTRGGPNEQFF. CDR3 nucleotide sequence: TGCGCCAGCACAAGGGGGGGCCCGAATGAGCAGTTCTTC. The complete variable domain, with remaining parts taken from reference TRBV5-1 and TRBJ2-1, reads KAGVTQTPRYLIKTRGQQVTLSCSPISGHRSVSWYQQTPGQGLQFLFEYFSETQRNKGNFPGRFSGRQFSNSRSEMNVSTLELGDSALYLCASTRGGPNEQFFGPGTRLTVL.

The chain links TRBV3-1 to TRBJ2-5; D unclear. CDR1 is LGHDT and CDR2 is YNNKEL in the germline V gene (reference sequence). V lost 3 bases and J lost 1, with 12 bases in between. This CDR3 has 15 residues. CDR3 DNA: TGTGCCAGCAGCCACCTTCTGGGGTTCCAAGAGACCCAGTACTTC. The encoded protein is CASSHLLGFQETQYF.

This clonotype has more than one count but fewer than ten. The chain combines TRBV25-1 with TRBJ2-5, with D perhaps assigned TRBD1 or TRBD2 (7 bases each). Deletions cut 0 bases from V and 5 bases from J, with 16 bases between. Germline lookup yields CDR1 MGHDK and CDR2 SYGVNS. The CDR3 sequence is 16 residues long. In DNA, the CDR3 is TGTGCCAGCAGTGAATACAGGGGGGAGGGTTTTGAGACCCAGTACTTC. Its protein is CASSEYRGEGFETQYF.

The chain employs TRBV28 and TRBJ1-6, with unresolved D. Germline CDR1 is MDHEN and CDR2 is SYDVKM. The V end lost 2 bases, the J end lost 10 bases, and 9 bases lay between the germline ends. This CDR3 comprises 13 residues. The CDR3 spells CASSLQDGSPLHF. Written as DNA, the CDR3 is TGTGCCAGCAGTTTACAGGACGGGTCACCCCTCCACTTT.

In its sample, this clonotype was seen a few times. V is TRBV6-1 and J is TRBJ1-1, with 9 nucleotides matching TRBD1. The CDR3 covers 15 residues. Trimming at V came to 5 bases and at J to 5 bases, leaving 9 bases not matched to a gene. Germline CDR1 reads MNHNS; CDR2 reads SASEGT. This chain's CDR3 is CASSRSRDRVTEAFF. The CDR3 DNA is TGTGCCAGCAGTCGATCCCGGGACAGGGTTACTGAAGCTTTCTTT.

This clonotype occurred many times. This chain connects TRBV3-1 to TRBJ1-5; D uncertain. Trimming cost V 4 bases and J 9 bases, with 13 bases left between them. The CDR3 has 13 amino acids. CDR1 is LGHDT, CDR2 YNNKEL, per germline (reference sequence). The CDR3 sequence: CASSPLGTSPQHF. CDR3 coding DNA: TGTGCCAGCAGCCCTCTGGGAACCTCGCCCCAGCATTTT.

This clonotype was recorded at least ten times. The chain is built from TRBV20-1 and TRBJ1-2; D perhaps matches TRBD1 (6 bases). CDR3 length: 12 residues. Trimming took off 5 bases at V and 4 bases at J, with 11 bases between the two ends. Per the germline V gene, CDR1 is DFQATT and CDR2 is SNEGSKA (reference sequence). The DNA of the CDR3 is TGCAGTGCTGTACAGGGTGTCTATGGCTACACCTTC. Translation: CSAVQGVYGYTF.